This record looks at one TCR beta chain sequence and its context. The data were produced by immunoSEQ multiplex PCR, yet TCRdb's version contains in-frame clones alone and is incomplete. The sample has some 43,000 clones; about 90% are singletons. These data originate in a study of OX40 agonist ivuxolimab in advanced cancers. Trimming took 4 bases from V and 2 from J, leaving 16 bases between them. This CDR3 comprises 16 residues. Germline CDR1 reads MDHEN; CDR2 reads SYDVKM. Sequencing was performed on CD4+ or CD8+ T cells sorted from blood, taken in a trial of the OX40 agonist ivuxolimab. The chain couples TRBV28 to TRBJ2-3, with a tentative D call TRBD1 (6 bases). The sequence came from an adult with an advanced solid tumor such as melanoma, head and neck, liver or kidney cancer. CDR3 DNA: TGTGCCAGCAGTTCTAACAGGGAAGGGATCACAGATACGCAGTATTTT. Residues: CASSSNREGITDTQYF.